The subject of this entry is one T cell receptor beta chain. Its specific antigen is unknown. Within one base of it there is no much larger clone, and no base qualities were kept. The record originates from a study of cytomegalovirus exposure and HLA in healthy donors listed by TCRdb under 2017. Regarding the study in general: According to an earlier analysis of 587 of the donors, 150 million to 200 million T cells yielded approximately 120 million unique TCR beta sequences and more than 250 Gb of sequence data. Roughly 300 gigabases of sequencing data and tens of millions of unique TCR sequences were included in an early release covering 500 to 750 HLA-typed donors. Of the roughly 400 genotyped donors, approximately 82% fell in the genetic ancestry cluster associated with self-reported Caucasian donors. The study aimed to test whether cataloging public T cell receptors could reveal signatures of past pathogen exposure. The study used immunosequencing to profile the T cell repertoires of approximately 630 subjects and linked those repertoires to cytomegalovirus serostatus. A separate validation cohort of roughly 120 different subjects was used in addition to the approximately 700-subject first cohort. The study combined high-throughput TCR immunosequencing, statistical association of individual TCRs with disease status, and machine learning to predict cytomegalovirus infection status. In a later analysis, previously published TCR beta repertoires from 670 or so donors were re-analyzed and high-resolution HLA genotyping was added so that TCR occurrence patterns could be studied. The later analysis used no new phenotypic data to find candidate immune exposures, relying instead on TCR beta sequences and their occurrence across donors. An earlier analysis of about 620 of the donors applied high-throughput TCR beta sequencing to assess whether each TCR beta V gene segment acted as functional or pseudogenic. Donor age, sex, ethnicity and CMV serostatus were compiled together with the repertoire data. In a later genetic analysis, genome-wide SNP genotypes for about 55% of the roughly 700 donors were used, and that subset was treated as a discovery cohort. Every discovery cohort repertoire had been produced on one sequencing platform. HLA typing covered class I and class II loci at four-digit resolution. The number of donors typed differed by locus, with about 629-640 for A, B, C, DRB1 and DQB1, around 520 for DQA1, nearly 610 for DPA1, and around 430 for DPB1. About five DR-DQ haplotypes were treated as single units for association and clustering because of strong linkage in the cohort. Across 398 genotyped donors of the cohort, an average of roughly 250,000 unique TCR beta nucleotide sequences per donor were sequenced, and 15% to 20% of those sequences were non-productive. General conclusions and limits of the study: A total of 150 or so TCR beta chains were listed by the study as associated with cytomegalovirus. In a later genetic analysis, a missense DCLRE1C variant was associated with V-gene and J-gene trimming of TCR beta chains, and the association was replicated in an independent cohort. Most TCR sequences were seen in very few donors, while some public TCRs were found in many individuals. A group of highly shared sequence variants was considered likely to be a technical artifact of the sequencing pipeline. CMV serostatus was the only immune exposure information available for the cohort. A further reported finding was that TCR beta sequences accurately predicted the HLA-A and HLA-B alleles for most subjects in the first cohort. In a later analysis, several top co-occurrence clusters were reported to appear linked to parvovirus B19, influenza, CMV and Epstein-Barr virus. In this cohort, only TCR beta chains were sequenced, and detectable features were limited by the absence of alpha or paired-chain data. In a later analysis, HLA-associated TCR beta chains were found to be more clonally expanded and to have lower generation probabilities than equally common non-associated chains. Sequencing depth was assumed to be roughly uniform across donors in the presence/absence analyses, though that assumption may not hold. The authors suggested that the approach could potentially be extended to other disease states and immunological phenotypes. Because HLA typing was unavailable for some donors at each locus, only the typed subset was used in association tests. Correlated functional status among segregating V segments might reflect linkage disequilibrium, but an unknown experimental factor could not be ruled out. According to a later analysis, TCR association rates differed among HLA loci, with DRB1 alleles showing the most associated TCRs and HLA-C alleles showing the fewest. Assigning TCR associations to individual alleles was difficult when HLA alleles, especially DR and DQ, strongly co-occurred. A later genetic analysis reported fewer N-insertions in productive TCRs among donors in an Asian-associated ancestry cluster than the roughly 650-donor mean. Cytomegalovirus status was reported to be diagnosed by the classifier with high specificity and sensitivity in both the original and validation cohorts. Specific HLA alleles were associated with roughly 17,000 TCR beta sequences at a false discovery rate of 0.05 in a later analysis. An earlier analysis of 587 of the donors showed that most TCR beta V segments appeared in productive rearrangements either about 90% or about 30% of the time, which broadly matched IMGT annotations. In vitro tests confirmed that a few of the cytomegalovirus-associated TCR beta chains recognize cytomegalovirus antigens. Some IMGT-functional V segments, including TRBV6-2 and TRBV6-3, could not be distinguished by the 87-base-pair reads and were therefore excluded. A later analysis found that most CMV-associated TCR beta chains appeared HLA-restricted, with HLA associations seemingly driven largely by CMV exposure. The earlier analysis of approximately 590 of the donors excluded roughly 17 rarely observed V segments, including chromosome 9 orphons, because counts were too low.

The cohort comprised more than 550 healthy bone marrow donors. At the time of sampling, all cohort members were nominally healthy, though unrecorded immune exposures were likely present. The donor tested CMV seronegative and was one of the 352 seronegative cohort members. Each donor provided a peripheral blood sample, and peripheral blood mononuclear cells were used for TCR beta sequencing. Genomic DNA was extracted from the blood cell samples with the Qiagen DNeasy Blood Extraction Kit. V loses 4 bases, J loses 0 bases, and the germline ends lie 10 bases apart. The germline V gene supplies CDR1 MNHNS and CDR2 SASEGT. The CDR3, cysteine through phenylalanine, is 14 amino acids long. Just CDR3 DNA is preserved here, 42 bases in frame from base 1. Receptor libraries were prepared by the immunoSEQ multiplex PCR assay. The multiplex PCR relied on a mix of 60 forward primers for TCR Vbeta segments and 13 reverse primers for TCR Jbeta segments. The CDR3 region of rearranged TCR beta genes was amplified from genomic DNA with a multiplex PCR assay. Amplified TCR beta libraries were sequenced as 87-base-pair reads on the Illumina HiSeq System. As for the original processing: Across the roughly 600 repertoires, a later analysis counted 60 million to 90 million unique TCR beta chains, some 11 million of which were shared by at least two donors. A nearest-neighbor algorithm error-corrected the raw reads and collapsed the reads into unique sequences, merging closely related sequences to remove PCR and sequencing errors. CDR3 sequences were aligned to IMGT reference sequences to assign V, D and J gene segments. For a sequence to be retained, a match of at least six nucleotides was required to both a V gene segment and a J gene segment. Rearrangements were classified as productive when the CDR3 lacked stop codons and remained in frame with V and J, and all other rearrangements were classified as non-productive. CDR3 was defined by IMGT convention, running from the second conserved V-encoded cysteine to the conserved J-encoded phenylalanine. Sequences without an unambiguous match to a single V gene segment were excluded from the earlier analysis of about 630 of the donors. In an earlier analysis of 450 to 700 of the donors, V segments were called functional above 56.7% productive rearrangements and were called segregating when the between-donor standard deviation exceeded 5%. A statistical classification framework was built to diagnose cytomegalovirus status from the catalog of TCR beta chain sequences. In a later analysis, TCR nucleotide sequences were compared against IMGT/GENE-DB human TR gene sequences so that V and J genes could be assigned. Using the TCRdist pipeline, a later analysis assigned CDR3 sequences along with most-parsimonious VDJ recombination scenarios. In a later analysis, every TCR beta chain was defined by the combination of its CDR3 amino acid sequence and its V-gene family, and reads without a unique V-gene family were dropped. To address suspected cross-contamination and a sequencing artifact, a later analysis removed under 600 highly shared, low-generation-probability nucleotide sequences. For each public chain, a later analysis derived a clonal expansion index from normalized ranks of inferred template counts within each repertoire. In a later analysis, generation probabilities were computed with a VDJ recombination model fitted to out-of-frame rearrangements, and the resulting probabilities were checked against IGoR. Hypergeometric tests were used in a later analysis to score TCR-TCR, TCR-HLA and TCR-CMV co-occurrence, with a repertoire-size bias correction applied to the TCR pairs. To estimate false discovery rates, a later analysis permuted the HLA or CMV assignments 20 times. In a later analysis, co-occurring TCRs were grouped with DBSCAN, and TCRdist sequence similarity was added when clustering was performed within HLA-allele-positive subsets. Repertoires with fewer than 30,000 or more than 120,000 public chains were left out of co-occurrence clustering, as were about 5 repertoires with anomalous nucleotide sharing. This immuneACCESS table, as held by TCRdb, lists in-frame sequences with V and J called but not all clones. Of the missing ones, under half trace to an unresolved V gene in checked studies; the others have no known cause. D and trimming were read from the DNA, whereas the V and J calls and clone size are those reported in that table. In all, the sample holds roughly 44,000 clones, and over 70% of those were seen once. The leading ten clones occupy approximately 2.8% of the sample.

The sequence is built from TRBV6-1 and TRBJ2-7, with TRBD2 perhaps the D gene, on 5 matching bases. The clonotype was recovered from a middle-aged man in good health and CMV-seronegative. Specimen: PBMCs. The CDR3 in this case is CASSARGASYEQYF. In nucleotide form, the sequence is TGTGCCAGCAGTGCCCGGGGAGCCTCCTACGAGCAGTACTTC.